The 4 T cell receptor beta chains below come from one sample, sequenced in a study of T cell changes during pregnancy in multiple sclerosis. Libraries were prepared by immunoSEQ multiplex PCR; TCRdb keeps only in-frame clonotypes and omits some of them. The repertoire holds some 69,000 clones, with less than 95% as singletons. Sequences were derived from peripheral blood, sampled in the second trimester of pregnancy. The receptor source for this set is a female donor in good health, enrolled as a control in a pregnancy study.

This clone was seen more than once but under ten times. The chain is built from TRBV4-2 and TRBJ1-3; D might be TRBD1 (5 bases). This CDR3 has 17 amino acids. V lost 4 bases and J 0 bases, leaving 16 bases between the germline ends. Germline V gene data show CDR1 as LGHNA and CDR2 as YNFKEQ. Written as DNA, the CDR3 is TGTGCCAGCAGCCCCACCGGAGGGGAACGCTCTGGAAACACCATATATTTT. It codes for CASSPTGGERSGNTIYF.

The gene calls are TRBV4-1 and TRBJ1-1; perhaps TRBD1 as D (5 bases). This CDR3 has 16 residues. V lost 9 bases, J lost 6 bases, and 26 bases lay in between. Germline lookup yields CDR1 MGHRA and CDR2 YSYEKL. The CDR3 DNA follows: TGCGCCAGTGGGAACCCGGGAGGCCCTACGGGGGCTGAAGCTTTCTTT. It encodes CASGNPGGPTGAEAFF.

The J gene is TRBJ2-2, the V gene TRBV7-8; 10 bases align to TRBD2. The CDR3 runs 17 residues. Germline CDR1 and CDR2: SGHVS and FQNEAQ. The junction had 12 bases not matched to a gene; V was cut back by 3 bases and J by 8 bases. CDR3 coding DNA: TGTGCCAGCAGCTTTAGCGGGAGGACTAATAGTGGGGGGGAGCTGTTTTTT. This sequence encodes CASSFSGRTNSGGELFF.

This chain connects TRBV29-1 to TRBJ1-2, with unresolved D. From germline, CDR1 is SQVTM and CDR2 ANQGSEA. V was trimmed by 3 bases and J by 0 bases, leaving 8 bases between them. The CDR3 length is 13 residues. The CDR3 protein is CSVEDAANYGYTF. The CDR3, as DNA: TGCAGCGTTGAGGATGCGGCTAACTATGGCTACACCTTC.